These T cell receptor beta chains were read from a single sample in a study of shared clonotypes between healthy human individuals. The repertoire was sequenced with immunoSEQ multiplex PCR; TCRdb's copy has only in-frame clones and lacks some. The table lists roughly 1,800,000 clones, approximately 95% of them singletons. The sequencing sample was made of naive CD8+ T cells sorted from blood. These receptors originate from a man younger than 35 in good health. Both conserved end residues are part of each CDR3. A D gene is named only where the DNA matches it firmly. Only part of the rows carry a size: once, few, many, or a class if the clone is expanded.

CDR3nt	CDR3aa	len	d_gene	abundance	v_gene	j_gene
TGCAGTGCTCCTTCCTGGGATACGCAGTATTTT	CSAPSWDTQYF	11	NA	NA	TRBV20-1	TRBJ2-3
TGTGCCAGCAGTTACTCCGGGTCCCTCTCCTACGAGCAGTACTTC	CASSYSGSLSYEQYF	15	NA	NA	TRBV6-6	TRBJ2-7
TGTGCCAGCAGCGCACAGGACGGCAGCGTAGATGAGCAGTTCTTC	CASSAQDGSVDEQFF	15	NA	once	TRBV9	TRBJ2-1
TGTGCCAGCAGCCCTGCGGCGGCAGATACGCAGTATTTT	CASSPAAADTQYF	13	NA	NA	TRBV7-9	TRBJ2-3
TGCGCCAGCCGAGGGGGCGGGGCGAGCTCCTACAATGAGCAGTTCTTC	CASRGGGASSYNEQFF	16	NA	NA	TRBV5-1	TRBJ2-1
TGTGCCAGCAGTACAGCAACGAACACCGGGGAGCTGTTTTTT	CASSTATNTGELFF	14	NA	NA	TRBV6-5	TRBJ2-2
TGTGCCAGTAGTAACGGGGAGACCCCCCATGGCTACACCTTC	CASSNGETPHGYTF	14	NA	NA	TRBV19	TRBJ1-2
TGTGCCAGCAGCGTAGGAGGGTTCGGCAATCAGCCCCAGCATTTT	CASSVGGFGNQPQHF	15	NA	NA	TRBV9	TRBJ1-5
TGTGCCAGCAGTGAAGGGGCCTGGGGACAGGCCTCCTACGAGCAGTACTTC	CASSEGAWGQASYEQYF	17	TRBD1	NA	TRBV6-1	TRBJ2-7
TGTGCCAGCAGGGTATCGGGACAGGGGGCCAATGAGCAGTTCTTC	CASRVSGQGANEQFF	15	TRBD1	NA	TRBV27	TRBJ2-1
TGTGCCAGCAGCTCCTGGACAGTTCCCTCTAATGAAAAACTGTTTTTT	CASSSWTVPSNEKLFF	16	NA	NA	TRBV5-6	TRBJ1-4
TGTGCCAGCAGCTTAGCGAGAGAAGGGGGCGGGAACACCGGGGAGCTGTTTTTT	CASSLAREGGGNTGELFF	18	TRBD1	NA	TRBV7-8	TRBJ2-2
TGTGCCAGCAGCTTACTAGCGGGGGGTGCAGATACGCAGTATTTT	CASSLLAGGADTQYF	15	TRBD2	NA	TRBV7-9	TRBJ2-3
TGCGCCAGCAGTGAGGTCGAGGGCGAGGAAGCTTTCTTT	CASSEVEGEEAFF	13	NA	NA	TRBV10-2	TRBJ1-1
TGTGCCAGCAGCTTGTCAGGGGCGCTTATCGGTGAGCAGTACTTC	CASSLSGALIGEQYF	15	NA	NA	TRBV5-4	TRBJ2-7
TGTGCCAGCAGTTATCTGGTTGACACAGATACGCAGTATTTT	CASSYLVDTDTQYF	14	NA	NA	TRBV6-5	TRBJ2-3
TGTGCCAGCAGCTCCGAGAATGGGTTTGGCTACACCTTC	CASSSENGFGYTF	13	NA	NA	TRBV7-9	TRBJ1-2
TGTGCCACCAGCGCCTGGGACTACCCTTTCGAGCAGTACTTC	CATSAWDYPFEQYF	14	TRBD2	NA	TRBV15	TRBJ2-7
TGTGCCAGCAGCTTCATCCAACAGGCACAGGGCGGCTACACCTTC	CASSFIQQAQGGYTF	15	NA	NA	TRBV13	TRBJ1-2
TGTGCCAGCACCGAAGGGGCAGTCTGGTTCAATTCACCCCTCCACTTT	CASTEGAVWFNSPLHF	16	NA	once	TRBV5-6	TRBJ1-6
TGTGCCAGCAGTTTAACGCCCAGGGTGGACATTCAGTACTTC	CASSLTPRVDIQYF	14	NA	NA	TRBV27	TRBJ2-4
TGTGCCAGCAGGGAGACAGGGAGAGAGACCCAGTACTTC	CASRETGRETQYF	13	TRBD1	NA	TRBV7-9	TRBJ2-5
TGTGCCAGCAGTGGATTCAATGAGCAGTTCTTC	CASSGFNEQFF	11	NA	once	TRBV25-1	TRBJ2-1
TGTGCCAGCAGCTTGGCCGGGTTTTCGAACACCGGGGAGCTGTTTTTT	CASSLAGFSNTGELFF	16	NA	NA	TRBV5-6	TRBJ2-2
TGTGCCAGCAGTCGGCTCGGGGACTACAATGAGCAGTTCTTC	CASSRLGDYNEQFF	14	NA	NA	TRBV7-8	TRBJ2-1
TGTGCCAGCAGTGAGTTAGGCTCCTCCTACGAGCAGTACTTC	CASSELGSSYEQYF	14	NA	once	TRBV2	TRBJ2-7
TGTGCCTGGAGTGTGCAGGGAGATTCACCCCTCCACTTT	CAWSVQGDSPLHF	13	NA	NA	TRBV30	TRBJ1-6
TGTGCCAGCAGCGTCAAACCCCAGCGGGACTCCTACGAGCAGTACTTC	CASSVKPQRDSYEQYF	16	TRBD2	NA	TRBV9	TRBJ2-7
TGTGCCAGCAGCGCAGACGGGACAGGGACCTACGAGCAGTACTTC	CASSADGTGTYEQYF	15	TRBD1	NA	TRBV14	TRBJ2-7
TGTGCCAGCTCACCACCGACAGGGGGTCTGGACGGCTACACCTTC	CASSPPTGGLDGYTF	15	TRBD1	NA	TRBV18	TRBJ1-2
TGTGCCAGCAGTTCCCCCGTCGAGGGAAGCTCCTACAATGAGCAGTTCTTC	CASSSPVEGSSYNEQFF	17	NA	NA	TRBV28	TRBJ2-1
TGTGCCAGCAGCTTACGGACAGGGGGTCACGAGCAGTACTTC	CASSLRTGGHEQYF	14	TRBD1	NA	TRBV13	TRBJ2-7
TGCAGCGTTGAAGGGCGAACCGGAAACACCATATATTTT	CSVEGRTGNTIYF	13	NA	NA	TRBV29-1	TRBJ1-3
TGTGCCAGCAGTTTACTCCGGGATCAGCGCACTGAAGCTTTCTTT	CASSLLRDQRTEAFF	15	NA	NA	TRBV28	TRBJ1-1
TGTGCCAGCAGCTTGGGGGGACACAATGAAAAACTGTTTTTT	CASSLGGHNEKLFF	14	NA	NA	TRBV13	TRBJ1-4
TGTGCCAGCAGCGTAGGAGCTGGGGCCAACGTCCTGACTTTC	CASSVGAGANVLTF	14	NA	few	TRBV9	TRBJ2-6
TGCGCCAGCAGTCAAATCGTCTCGGGAGACTGCGAGCAGTACTTC	CASSQIVSGDCEQYF	15	NA	NA	TRBV23-1	TRBJ2-7
TGTGCCAGCAGCTTGGACCAGGGCGACACTGAAGCTTTCTTT	CASSLDQGDTEAFF	14	NA	once	TRBV5-4	TRBJ1-1
TGTGCCAGCAGCGTAGCGCCTATCCCCCTCCACTTT	CASSVAPIPLHF	12	NA	few	TRBV9	TRBJ1-6
TGTGCCAGCAGCACAGAGGGCGGAGAGACCCAGTACTTC	CASSTEGGETQYF	13	NA	once	TRBV9	TRBJ2-5
TGTGCCAGCAGCTTAGCTAGCGAGGGAGCGGACACAGATACGCAGTATTTT	CASSLASEGADTDTQYF	17	NA	NA	TRBV7-9	TRBJ2-3
TGTGCCAGCGGGGCTACAGGGAGGAACGGCTACACCTTC	CASGATGRNGYTF	13	NA	once	TRBV6-1	TRBJ1-2
TGTGCCAGCAGCCGCCGGACTAGCGGGACAGGGGCTAGCACAGATACGCAGTATTTT	CASSRRTSGTGASTDTQYF	19	TRBD2	NA	TRBV7-9	TRBJ2-3
TGTGCCAGCTCGGACTGGACGACCCAACGAAGCTCGAACACCGGGGAGCTGTTTTTT	CASSDWTTQRSSNTGELFF	19	NA	NA	TRBV7-9	TRBJ2-2
TGTGCCAGCTGGAGGACTCCCTCTAAGCAGTACTTC	CASWRTPSKQYF	12	NA	once	TRBV27	TRBJ2-7
TGTGCCAGCACCGAAGGGGCCCCGACAGGGACCTACGAGCAGTACTTC	CASTEGAPTGTYEQYF	16	TRBD1	NA	TRBV2	TRBJ2-7
TGCGCCAGCAGCCAAGAGGCTGGTTCGGGAACCTGGGGTTATGGCTACACCTTC	CASSQEAGSGTWGYGYTF	18	NA	NA	TRBV4-3	TRBJ1-2
TGCGCCAGCAGTGATGGGGGGGGAACCTACGAGCAGTACTTC	CASSDGGGTYEQYF	14	TRBD2	once	TRBV10-2	TRBJ2-7
TGCGCCAGCAGCCAAGAGGTCCCCGGGGAGCTGTTTTTT	CASSQEVPGELFF	13	NA	NA	TRBV4-3	TRBJ2-2
TGTGCTAGTGGTTTCGGATCCCAGGGCCCCAACACAACAGATACGCAGTATTTT	CASGFGSQGPNTTDTQYF	18	NA	NA	TRBV12-5	TRBJ2-3
TGTGCCAGCAGCTTAGGGGATTCACCCCTCCACTTT	CASSLGDSPLHF	12	NA	NA	TRBV11-3	TRBJ1-6
TGTGCCAGCAGTTCCCTCCAAGGGGGCATATTTGAAGAGACCCAGTACTTC	CASSSLQGGIFEETQYF	17	TRBD1	NA	TRBV27	TRBJ2-5
TGTGCCAGCAGCTTGTTTGGGGCCAACGTCCTGACTTTC	CASSLFGANVLTF	13	NA	NA	TRBV5-4	TRBJ2-6
TGTGCCAGTAGTCCAGACAGGGTCGGCTACGAGCAGTACTTC	CASSPDRVGYEQYF	14	TRBD1	NA	TRBV19	TRBJ2-7
TGTGCCAGTAGTACAGGGGGTGGCACTGAAGCTTTCTTT	CASSTGGGTEAFF	13	TRBD1	NA	TRBV19	TRBJ1-1